This T cell receptor beta chain was recorded in a study of T cells in localized non-small cell lung cancer (dated by TCRdb to the early 2020s). About the study as a whole: The study analyzed T cell repertoires of hundreds of early-stage NSCLC patients, comparing tumors and uninvolved tumor-adjacent lungs. The cohort was made up of around 250 treatment-naive NSCLC patients whose localized lung tumors had been resected. A mean age of around 69 years was recorded for the NSCLC patients, of whom some 130 were male and about 100 were female. Results the study describes overall, beyond this receptor: A median of about 61 of the top 100 tumor clones turned up in the paired uninvolved adjacent lung, and 25 to 35 of those clones also ranked among the top 100 of that same adjacent lung. Uninvolved tumor-adjacent lung showed the highest T cell clonality, higher than tumor, which suggests more focused antigenic responses in the uninvolved tumor-adjacent lung. Because multi-region sequencing of the tumors was not done, intratumor heterogeneity could not be ruled out. Because of the exploratory design, TCR variables were selected using unadjusted p-values without false-discovery rate correction. Higher blood T cell density associated with longer overall survival, while higher adjacent-lung clonality associated with shorter survival.

The immunoSEQ Assay was used to sequence TCR beta CDR3 regions from DNA. On the authors' methods: T cell density was computed as TCR beta template counts normalized to usable DNA estimated by amplifying housekeeping genes. The preseqR package was used to estimate richness by extrapolating to 400,000 templates for PBMC samples and to 120,000 templates for tissue samples. Clonality was defined as one minus Pielou's evenness. Differential abundance testing on productive amino-acid clonotypes, with a minimum total count of 5 and an alpha of 0.1, was used to identify tissue-enriched TCRs. The Jaccard Index and the Morisita Overlap Index were used to measure repertoire overlap between compartments. GLIPH grouped TCR beta CDR3s together with public tetramer-defined viral CDR3s, and a viral motif had to include at least three viral sequences and also show V-gene enrichment. TCRdb stores this immuneACCESS table with in-frame sequences only. Part of the clones is absent; in the studies checked, under half of the shortfall reflects unresolved V genes, and no reason is known for the rest. V, J and clone size are taken as reported in that table, and D and trimming were inferred from the DNA itself. The sample includes about 41,000 clones, with around 83% observed a single time. The top ten hold almost 8% of the sample.

At diagnosis, tumor, uninvolved tumor-adjacent lung and peripheral blood were collected and then preserved as a mix of FFPE and fresh-frozen material. For TCR repertoire profiling, blood samples were analyzed in the form of peripheral blood mononuclear cells. Sequences GTSNPN (CDR1) and SVGIG (CDR2) are obtained from the germline V gene (reference sequence). There are 14 amino acids in the CDR3, from cysteine to phenylalanine inclusive. Only CDR3 DNA is held: 42 bases, read in frame from base 1. V sheds 3 bases and J sheds 8 bases, leaving 16 bases between their ends. Regarding this clone: The antigen it binds to is not known. The input lacks base qualities; no much larger clone sits a single base away.

The sample was PBMCs, taken before any cancer treatment. This chain joins TRBV30 to TRBJ1-4; a confident D gene designation cannot be given. This receptor was taken from a man aged 40 to 69 with stage II lung adenocarcinoma. CDR3 sequence: CAWSTKDPPEKLFF. The DNA reads TGTGCCTGGAGCACGAAGGATCCCCCAGAAAAACTGTTTTTT.